A selection of T cell receptor beta chains follows, all from one sample in a study of blood T cell repertoires in COVID-19. Some clones are missing from TCRdb's copy, which holds only in-frame ones; the method was immunoSEQ multiplex PCR. The repertoire holds around 250,000 clones, with around nine tenths as singletons. Sample: peripheral blood. The receptors were gathered from a woman in her 70s with active or convalescent COVID-19. CDR3s include the opening cysteine and the closing phenylalanine or tryptophan. Fields, in order: V gene, clone size, J gene, D gene, CDR3 DNA, CDR3 protein. The D gene is left open where the match is weak. Rows may omit the clone size; those that give it use once, few, many or a size class.

v_call: TRBV6-5; clone_size: -; j_call: TRBJ1-1; d_call: -; cdr3_nt: TGTGCCAGCAGTTTACTGGGGGGAAACACTGAAGCTTTCTTT; cdr3_aa: CASSLLGGNTEAFF
v_call: TRBV9; clone_size: -; j_call: TRBJ2-3; d_call: -; cdr3_nt: TGTGCCAGCAGCGGACCCCGGGTTCGAGGGGGTTCCACAGATACGCAGTATTTT; cdr3_aa: CASSGPRVRGGSTDTQYF
v_call: TRBV19; clone_size: -; j_call: TRBJ1-6; d_call: -; cdr3_nt: TGTGCCAGTACCGGGACTTTCGGCTATAATTCACCCCTCCACTTT; cdr3_aa: CASTGTFGYNSPLHF
v_call: TRBV15; clone_size: -; j_call: TRBJ1-5; d_call: -; cdr3_nt: TGTGCCACCAGCAGAGACAGGGGAGTCAGTCAGCCCCAGCATTTT; cdr3_aa: CATSRDRGVSQPQHF
v_call: TRBV2; clone_size: -; j_call: TRBJ2-7; d_call: -; cdr3_nt: TGTGCCAGCAGGGGGGGGCGGCCCTACGAGCAGTACTTC; cdr3_aa: CASRGGRPYEQYF
v_call: TRBV18; clone_size: -; j_call: TRBJ1-6; d_call: TRBD1; cdr3_nt: TGTGCCAGCCAGGGACAGGATTATAATTCACCCCTCCACTTT; cdr3_aa: CASQGQDYNSPLHF
v_call: TRBV7-9; clone_size: -; j_call: TRBJ2-7; d_call: TRBD1; cdr3_nt: TGTGCCAGCAGCTTAGTGGTGAGGACAGGTCGAGGCTACGAGCAGTACTTC; cdr3_aa: CASSLVVRTGRGYEQYF
v_call: TRBV7-9; clone_size: few; j_call: TRBJ1-1; d_call: -; cdr3_nt: TGTGCCAGCAGCCCCCCATTGAACACTGAAGCTTTCTTT; cdr3_aa: CASSPPLNTEAFF
v_call: TRBV5-3; clone_size: few; j_call: TRBJ1-3; d_call: -; cdr3_nt: TGTGCCAGAAGGCTCCCCCCGGACAGCTCTGGAAACACCATATATTTT; cdr3_aa: CARRLPPDSSGNTIYF
v_call: TRBV5-4; clone_size: -; j_call: TRBJ2-6; d_call: -; cdr3_nt: TGTGCCAGCAGCTTGGCACAGGGCATCAAGAGCTCTGGGGCCAACGTCCTGACTTTC; cdr3_aa: CASSLAQGIKSSGANVLTF
v_call: TRBV9; clone_size: -; j_call: TRBJ2-2; d_call: TRBD1; cdr3_nt: TGTGCCAGCAGTCGGACAGGAAACACCGGGGAGCTGTTTTTT; cdr3_aa: CASSRTGNTGELFF
v_call: TRBV7-9; clone_size: -; j_call: TRBJ2-7; d_call: -; cdr3_nt: TGTGCCAGCAGCTCTACCACCCCCGAGCAGTACTTC; cdr3_aa: CASSSTTPEQYF
v_call: TRBV4-3; clone_size: -; j_call: TRBJ2-1; d_call: TRBD2; cdr3_nt: TGCGCCAGCAGCCAATCATTAGCGGGGGTAGGTGAGCAGTTCTTC; cdr3_aa: CASSQSLAGVGEQFF
v_call: TRBV5-5; clone_size: once; j_call: TRBJ1-1; d_call: -; cdr3_nt: TGTGCCAGCAGCTCCAGGGCCCACACTGAAGCTTTCTTT; cdr3_aa: CASSSRAHTEAFF
v_call: TRBV11-2; clone_size: -; j_call: TRBJ1-1; d_call: -; cdr3_nt: TGTGCCAGCAGCTTAGGTGTAGGGCGGGACACTGAAGCTTTCTTT; cdr3_aa: CASSLGVGRDTEAFF
v_call: TRBV18; clone_size: -; j_call: TRBJ2-7; d_call: TRBD1; cdr3_nt: TGTGCCAGCCGGGACAGTGCGAACGAGCAGTACTTC; cdr3_aa: CASRDSANEQYF
v_call: TRBV9; clone_size: few; j_call: TRBJ1-1; d_call: -; cdr3_nt: TGTGCCAGCAGCCTGGGCGGGGGGACTGAAGCTTTCTTT; cdr3_aa: CASSLGGGTEAFF
v_call: TRBV4-3; clone_size: -; j_call: TRBJ2-3; d_call: -; cdr3_nt: TGCGCCAGCAGCCAAGAGGGCGGACTAAGCACAGATACGCAGTATTTT; cdr3_aa: CASSQEGGLSTDTQYF
v_call: TRBV12-5; clone_size: -; j_call: TRBJ1-2; d_call: -; cdr3_nt: TGTGCTAGTGGTTTGGTACTAGTCAGTAACTATGGCTACACCTTC; cdr3_aa: CASGLVLVSNYGYTF
v_call: TRBV7-6; clone_size: -; j_call: TRBJ2-2; d_call: -; cdr3_nt: TGTGCCAGCAGCTTAGTCCATGCCGGGGAGCTGTTTTTT; cdr3_aa: CASSLVHAGELFF
v_call: TRBV6-5; clone_size: -; j_call: TRBJ2-7; d_call: -; cdr3_nt: TGTGCCAGCAGTTACCGCCGAGACACCTACGAGCAGTACTTC; cdr3_aa: CASSYRRDTYEQYF
v_call: TRBV19; clone_size: -; j_call: TRBJ2-5; d_call: TRBD2; cdr3_nt: TGTGCCAGTAGTACGGGAGGCCAGGAGACCCAGTACTTC; cdr3_aa: CASSTGGQETQYF
v_call: TRBV6-5; clone_size: -; j_call: TRBJ2-1; d_call: -; cdr3_nt: TGTGCCAGCAGTTACGGTAGCGGCGGCTACAATGAGCAGTTCTTC; cdr3_aa: CASSYGSGGYNEQFF
v_call: TRBV11-2; clone_size: -; j_call: TRBJ1-1; d_call: -; cdr3_nt: TGTGCCAGCAGCTTAGGTTCCGTGAACACTGAAGCTTTCTTT; cdr3_aa: CASSLGSVNTEAFF
v_call: TRBV1; clone_size: -; j_call: TRBJ2-3; d_call: -; cdr3_nt: TGCACCAGCAGCCAAGTCCCTTGGACAGGGAATACAGATACGCAGTATTTT; cdr3_aa: CTSSQVPWTGNTDTQYF
v_call: TRBV15; clone_size: once; j_call: TRBJ1-5; d_call: TRBD1; cdr3_nt: TGTGCCACCAGCAGAGATCGACAGGGGACGGGTAGGCCCCAGCATTTT; cdr3_aa: CATSRDRQGTGRPQHF
v_call: TRBV7-8; clone_size: -; j_call: TRBJ1-3; d_call: -; cdr3_nt: TGTGCCAGCAGCTTAGCGCCGGCAGGGACTGGAAACACCATATATTTT; cdr3_aa: CASSLAPAGTGNTIYF
v_call: TRBV19; clone_size: -; j_call: TRBJ1-1; d_call: -; cdr3_nt: TGTGCCAGTAGTCTAAGGGCGGACAAAGCGAACACTGAAGCTTTCTTT; cdr3_aa: CASSLRADKANTEAFF
v_call: TRBV7-2; clone_size: -; j_call: TRBJ2-1; d_call: TRBD2; cdr3_nt: TGTGCCAGCAGCTTACATTTAAGGACTAGCAAGAATGAGCAGTTCTTC; cdr3_aa: CASSLHLRTSKNEQFF
v_call: TRBV5-5; clone_size: -; j_call: TRBJ1-2; d_call: -; cdr3_nt: TGTGCCAGCGCCCCCGACCTGACAGCTAACTATGGCTACACCTTC; cdr3_aa: CASAPDLTANYGYTF
v_call: TRBV6-2/TRBV6-3; clone_size: once; j_call: TRBJ1-1; d_call: -; cdr3_nt: TGTGCCAGCAGTTACAGGGGTAAGGGCCTGAACACTGAAGCTTTCTTT; cdr3_aa: CASSYRGKGLNTEAFF
v_call: TRBV3-1/TRBV3-2; clone_size: once; j_call: TRBJ1-2; d_call: -; cdr3_nt: TGTGCCAGCAGCCAAAGGCAGGGTCTTAACTATGGCTACACCTTC; cdr3_aa: CASSQRQGLNYGYTF
v_call: TRBV7-9; clone_size: -; j_call: TRBJ1-2; d_call: TRBD1; cdr3_nt: TGTGCCAGCAGCCTGGCAGGGGGCGATGGCTACACCTTC; cdr3_aa: CASSLAGGDGYTF
v_call: TRBV10-3; clone_size: -; j_call: TRBJ2-7; d_call: TRBD1; cdr3_nt: TGTGCCATCACCCCCGGGACAGGCACCTACGAGCAGTACTTC; cdr3_aa: CAITPGTGTYEQYF
v_call: TRBV4-1; clone_size: -; j_call: TRBJ2-3; d_call: -; cdr3_nt: TGCGCCAGCAGCCAAGTCACTAGCTTGGCCACAGATACGCAGTATTTT; cdr3_aa: CASSQVTSLATDTQYF
v_call: TRBV5-5; clone_size: -; j_call: TRBJ2-7; d_call: -; cdr3_nt: TGTGCCAGCAGCTTGGCCCCCGACGAGCAGTACTTC; cdr3_aa: CASSLAPDEQYF
v_call: TRBV19; clone_size: -; j_call: TRBJ1-1; d_call: -; cdr3_nt: TGTGCCAGTAGTAACGGCAGGTTGAACACTGAAGCTTTCTTT; cdr3_aa: CASSNGRLNTEAFF
v_call: TRBV19; clone_size: few; j_call: TRBJ1-4; d_call: TRBD1; cdr3_nt: TGTGCCAGTAGGGGACAGGGGAATGAAAAACTGTTTTTT; cdr3_aa: CASRGQGNEKLFF
v_call: TRBV7-9; clone_size: -; j_call: TRBJ2-1; d_call: TRBD2; cdr3_nt: TGTGCCAGCAGCTATACTAGCGGGGGAAGAAGTGAGCAGTTCTTC; cdr3_aa: CASSYTSGGRSEQFF
v_call: TRBV18; clone_size: -; j_call: TRBJ1-1; d_call: TRBD1; cdr3_nt: TGTGCCAGCTCACCACCCCGGACAGGGGGGGTGAACACTGAAGCTTTCTTT; cdr3_aa: CASSPPRTGGVNTEAFF
v_call: TRBV6-5; clone_size: -; j_call: TRBJ2-7; d_call: TRBD1; cdr3_nt: TGTGCCAGCAGTTACTCGAACAGGGGCACCTACGAGCAGTACTTC; cdr3_aa: CASSYSNRGTYEQYF
v_call: TRBV24-1; clone_size: -; j_call: TRBJ2-3; d_call: -; cdr3_nt: TGTGCCACCAGTGATGCCAGAAGCGAGGCGCAGTATTTT; cdr3_aa: CATSDARSEAQYF
v_call: TRBV14; clone_size: -; j_call: TRBJ1-1; d_call: -; cdr3_nt: TGTGCCAGCAGCCAAGATCGGGTAAGAGCTTTCTTT; cdr3_aa: CASSQDRVRAFF
v_call: TRBV7-2; clone_size: -; j_call: TRBJ1-3; d_call: -; cdr3_nt: TGTGCCAGCAGCTTAGGCCCGCGATTATCCTCTGGAAACACCATATATTTT; cdr3_aa: CASSLGPRLSSGNTIYF
v_call: TRBV10-3; clone_size: once; j_call: TRBJ2-5; d_call: TRBD1; cdr3_nt: TGTGCCATCCGCCCACAGGGGCAGCTAGAGACCCAGTACTTC; cdr3_aa: CAIRPQGQLETQYF